This entry lists 20 T cell receptor beta chains sequenced from one sample in a study of human T cells and chemical hapten exposure. TCRdb re-analysed the RACE reads in MiXCR, keeping a single row per CDR3 protein. The table lists tens of thousands of distinct CDR3 sequences, more than 8% of them singletons, with 20% to 30% in the top ten. As to time point: patch test 3, about 24 weeks after DPC sensitization. Treatment noted: therapeutic diphenylcyclopropenone sensitization with weekly scalp DPC. Blood, whole and unfractionated, served as the source for total RNA extraction. The sample was whole blood, taken in connection with sensitization to the hapten diphenylcyclopropenone (DPC). These receptors were obtained from a man aged 50-60 years with alopecia areata. Some clones in this sample may be carry-over from other donors' samples.

This clonotype was seen repeatedly, ten times or more. The genes are TRBV7-2 and TRBJ2-3; 7 bases line up with TRBD1. This CDR3 region has 17 residues. Germline trimming cut 2 bases from V and 1 base from J; bases unmatched to any gene: 9. Germline loops: CDR1 SGHTA, CDR2 FQGNSA. The CDR3 sequence: CASSLLTGTVGTDTQYF. The CDR3 DNA sequence: TGTGCCAGCAGCTTATTAACCGGGACAGTAGGCACAGATACGCAGTATTTT.

This clonotype appeared many times. The genes are TRBV13 and TRBJ2-5; weak D call: TRBD2 (5 bases). The CDR3 is 15 residues long. With 5 bases removed from V and 1 base from J, the gap between germline ends came to 14 bases. Germline values: CDR1 PRHDT, CDR2 FYEKMQ (reference sequence). The chain's CDR3 is CASSQLGGLQETQYF. CDR3 DNA sequence: TGTGCCAGCAGCCAATTAGGAGGTCTCCAAGAGACCCAGTACTTC.

This clonotype was recorded a few times. The chain employs TRBV28 and TRBJ2-7, with 7 bases that match TRBD2. There are 13 residues in the CDR3. Germline CDR1 reads MDHEN; CDR2 reads SYDVKM. Trimming cost V 6 bases and J 1 base; bases outside gene matches: 3. CDR3 DNA: TGTGCCAGCAGGCGGGAGAAATCCTACGAGCAGTACTTC. As protein: CASRREKSYEQYF. The full variable domain, completed using reference TRBV28 and TRBJ2-7, is DVKVTQSSRYLVKRTGEKVFLECVQDMDHENMFWYRQDPGLGLRLIYFSYDVKMKEKGDIPEGYSVSREKKERFSLILESASTNQTSMYLCASRREKSYEQYFGPGTRLTVT.

This clonotype has at least ten counts. The V call is TRBV7-9, the J call TRBJ1-1, with TRBD1 as a possible D gene (5 bases). Per the germline V gene, CDR1 is SEHNR and CDR2 is FQNEAQ (reference sequence). This CDR3 has 17 residues. Trimming shortened V by 0 bases and J by 0 bases, and 14 bases separated the two germline ends. The CDR3 DNA follows: TGTGCCAGCAGCTTAGCTCGGGGCAGAAGTGTGAACACTGAAGCTTTCTTT. Its translation: CASSLARGRSVNTEAFF.

The V gene is TRBV7-2, the J gene TRBJ2-7; unclear D gene. The length of the CDR3 is 11 residues. From germline, CDR1 is SGHTA and CDR2 FQGNSA. Trimming took off 8 bases at V and 3 bases at J, with 8 bases between the two ends. CDR3 sequence (DNA): TGTGCCAGCCAAGACCTCTACGAGCAGTACTTC. Translating gives CASQDLYEQYF. The entire variable domain, with the rest obtained from reference TRBV7-2 and TRBJ2-7, is as follows: GAGVSQSPSNKVTEKGKDVELRCDPISGHTALYWYRQSLGQGLEFLIYFQGNSAPDKSGLPSDRFSAERTGGSVSTLTIQRTQQEDSAVYLCASQDLYEQYFGPGTRLTVT.

There are a few counts of this clonotype. V usage is TRBV20-1 and J usage is TRBJ2-7, with 9 bases aligning to TRBD1. Looked up from germline, CDR1 is DFQATT and CDR2 is SNEGSKA (reference sequence). The CDR3 is 15 amino acids. With 7 bases clipped from V and 2 bases from J, the junction kept 12 bases outside the gene matches. The CDR3 region is CSGAIPGTGTYEQYF. CDR3 coding DNA: TGCAGTGGAGCGATACCCGGGACAGGGACCTACGAGCAGTACTTC.

The sample holds a few counts of this clonotype. The V call is TRBV7-3, the J call TRBJ1-6; 7 bases match TRBD1. The CDR3 consists of 14 residues. Trimming at V came to 5 bases and at J to 10 bases, leaving 8 bases not matched to a gene. Germline CDR1 is SGHTA and CDR2 is FQGTGA. For the CDR3, the DNA is TGTGCCAGCAGCCAAGGACAGGTTGCCTCACCCCTCCACTTT. Its protein is CASSQGQVASPLHF.

The chain is built from TRBV20-1 and TRBJ1-1; 11 bases are shared with TRBD1. The germline CDR1 and CDR2 sequences are DFQATT and SNEGSKA (reference sequence). The ends lost 0 bases at V and 10 bases at J; junction bases unmatched: 4. The CDR3 is made up of 13 amino acids. This CDR3 is CSAREGGTGGAFF. For the CDR3, the DNA is TGCAGTGCTAGAGAGGGAGGGACAGGGGGAGCTTTCTTT.

This clonotype occurred a few times. Here the CDR3 DNA reads TGTGCCTGGAGGACGCGACAGCCTGGAAACACCATATATTTT. Its protein product is CAWRTRQPGNTIYF. This chain links TRBV30 with TRBJ1-3; D perhaps matches TRBD1 (5 bases). V lost 3 bases and J 2 bases, leaving 11 bases between the germline ends. The V gene's germline CDR1 is GTSNPN and CDR2 SVGIG (reference sequence). The CDR3 is 14 amino acids. The variable domain in full, completed from reference TRBV30 and TRBJ1-3, reads SQTIHQWPATLVQPVGSPLSLECTVEGTSNPNLYWYRQAAGRGLQLLFYSVGIGQISSEVPQNLSASRPQDRQFILSSKKLLLSDSGFYLCAWRTRQPGNTIYFGEGSWLTVV.

The chain is built from TRBV29-1 and TRBJ2-7; no clear D gene. V was clipped by 8 bases and J by 0 bases, with 14 bases between them. Looked up from germline, CDR1 is SQVTM and CDR2 is ANQGSEA. This CDR3 has 13 amino acids. The CDR3 region has the DNA TGCAGCACCCTCACCCAGAGCTCCTACGAGCAGTACTTC. This encodes CSTLTQSSYEQYF.

This chain uses TRBV20-1 with TRBJ2-5; 7 bases line up with TRBD2. Germline trimming cut 1 base from V and 4 bases from J; bases unmatched to any gene: 9. The germline V gene encodes CDR1 DFQATT and CDR2 SNEGSKA (reference sequence). The CDR3 covers 15 residues. The CDR3: CSARAGLGTSETQYF. CDR3 bases: TGCAGTGCTAGAGCTGGACTAGGGACGTCAGAGACCCAGTACTTC.

This clonotype was found many times. The chain couples TRBV18 to TRBJ2-2; 9 bases match TRBD1. This CDR3 has 16 residues. The trim removed 2 bases at V and 5 bases at J, leaving 6 bases unmatched. Germline V gene lookup returns CDR1 KGHSH and CDR2 LQKENI. The CDR3 DNA is TGTGCCAGCTCACCAATCGGACAGGGGCGGACCGGGGAGCTGTTTTTT. Translating it yields CASSPIGQGRTGELFF.

This clonotype was picked up many times. CDR3 residues: CASSQFEASYEQYF. CDR3 bases: TGTGCCAGCAGCCAATTCGAGGCTAGCTACGAGCAGTACTTC. The chain combines TRBV4-2 with TRBJ2-7, with D uncertain. This CDR3 spans 14 amino acids. Deletions cut 2 bases from V and 3 bases from J, with 11 bases between. Germline CDR1 and CDR2: LGHNA and YNFKEQ.

This clonotype was observed a few times. The V gene is TRBV18, the J gene TRBJ2-3; the D call may be TRBD1 or TRBD2 (5 bases each). The CDR3 has 14 amino acids. Germline V gene lookup returns CDR1 KGHSH and CDR2 LQKENI. Trimming removed 2 bases from V and 3 bases from J, with 9 bases in between. CDR3 nucleotide sequence: TGTGCCAGCTCACCAGGGACGGCTACAGATACGCAGTATTTT. Translated: CASSPGTATDTQYF. The variable domain in full, completed from reference TRBV18 and TRBJ2-3, reads NAGVMQNPRHLVRRRGQEARLRCSPMKGHSHVYWYRQLPEEGLKFMVYLQKENIIDESGMPKERFSAEFPKEGPSILRIQQVVRGDSAAYFCASSPGTATDTQYFGPGTRLTVL.

This clonotype appeared many times. The J gene is TRBJ2-5, the V gene TRBV29-1; D call uncertain. The CDR3 runs to 14 residues. Germline V gene lookup returns CDR1 SQVTM and CDR2 ANQGSEA. V was shortened by 8 bases and J by 4 bases, with 20 bases between the two germline ends. The CDR3 region is CSTSGPPARETQYF. The CDR3 DNA reads as TGCAGCACTTCCGGGCCTCCTGCGAGAGAGACCCAGTACTTC.

CDR3: CASSSFLASTDTQYF. The DNA of the CDR3 is TGTGCCAGCAGTTCGTTTCTAGCAAGCACAGATACGCAGTATTTT. The chain carries TRBV28 and TRBJ2-3; tentatively, D is TRBD2 (5 bases). The CDR3 length is 15 residues. V lost 4 bases and J lost 0, with 11 bases in between. Germline V gene sequence: CDR1 MDHEN, CDR2 SYDVKM. Variable domain in full (rest from reference TRBV28 and TRBJ2-3): DVKVTQSSRYLVKRTGEKVFLECVQDMDHENMFWYRQDPGLGLRLIYFSYDVKMKEKGDIPEGYSVSREKKERFSLILESASTNQTSMYLCASSSFLASTDTQYFGPGTRLTVL.

In this sample, this clonotype turned up many times. The chain carries TRBV7-3 and TRBJ2-6; D is undetermined. V was trimmed by 5 bases and J by 0 bases, leaving 5 bases between them. The germline gives CDR1 SGHTA, CDR2 FQGTGA. The length of the CDR3 is 14 residues. The CDR3 bases are TGTGCCAGCAGCGGAAGCTCTGGGGCCAACGTCCTGACTTTC. Translating gives CASSGSSGANVLTF.

This clonotype was counted only a few times. The chain joins TRBV6-4 to TRBJ2-3; 10 nucleotides align to TRBD2. The junction had 5 bases not matched to a gene; V was cut back by 6 bases and J by 2 bases. Germline V gene data show CDR1 as MRHNA and CDR2 as SNTAGT. This CDR3 comprises 15 residues. This CDR3 is CASSLAGAPTDTQYF. The CDR3 nucleotides are TGTGCCAGCAGCCTAGCGGGAGCTCCCACAGATACGCAGTATTTT.

The chain combines TRBV7-8 with TRBJ2-1; 9 bases fit TRBD2. The CDR3 is 14 residues long. The trim removed 6 bases at V and 4 bases at J, leaving 4 bases unmatched. From germline, CDR1 is SGHVS and CDR2 FQNEAQ. The CDR3 DNA reads TGTGCCAGCAGTAGTAGCGGGAGTTACAATGAGCAGTTCTTC. It is translated as CASSSSGSYNEQFF.

This clonotype occurred many times. The rearrangement links TRBV15 to TRBJ2-1; D is uncertain. Germline V gives CDR1 LNHNV, CDR2 YYDKDF (reference sequence). Between the trimmed V and J ends, which lost 6 bases and 7 bases, there was a span of 13 bases. CDR3 length: 13 amino acids. CDR3 in amino acids: CATRDGLWNEQFF. CDR3 DNA sequence: TGTGCCACCAGGGACGGGTTGTGGAATGAGCAGTTCTTC.